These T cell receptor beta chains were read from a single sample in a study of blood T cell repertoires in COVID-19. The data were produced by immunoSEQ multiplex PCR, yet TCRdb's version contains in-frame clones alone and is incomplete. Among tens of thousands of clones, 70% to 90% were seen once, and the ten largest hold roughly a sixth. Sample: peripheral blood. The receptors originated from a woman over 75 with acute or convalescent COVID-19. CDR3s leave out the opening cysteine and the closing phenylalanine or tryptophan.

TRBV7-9 ASRFMSETQY
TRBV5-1 ASSLVSGGANNEQF
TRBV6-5 ASLTGVGSPLH
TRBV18 ASSPQGTDTQY
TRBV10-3 AISPTNYGYT
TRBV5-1 ASSLGDRENQPQH
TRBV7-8 ASSPRDYEQY
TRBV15 ATSGRQGQGNQPQH
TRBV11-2 ASSSGQFMVGETQY
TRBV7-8 ASSSRVGAYTGELF
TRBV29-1 SVKVAGNEQF
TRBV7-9 ASSLSGGPGDTQY
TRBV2 ASSRRQGAANEKLF
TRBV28 ASSRSQRLGETQY
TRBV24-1 ATSTDGYQPQH
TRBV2 ASVRTGGLDTQY
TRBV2 ASTGGQGAWDTQY
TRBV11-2 ASRPGRGNEKLF
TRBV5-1 ASSLAGGWGEKLF
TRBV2 ASCRQTEKLF
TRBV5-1 ASSLDGGRNNEQF
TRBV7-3 ASSLRWTANTGELF
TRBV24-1 ATSDSLAGAQGEQY
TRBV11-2 ASSSAGSTEAF
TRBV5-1 ASSLAGQGETQY
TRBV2 ASSGVGGAFTGELF
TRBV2 ASRATGYSPLH
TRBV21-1 ASSKGRLYSNQPQH
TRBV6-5 ASSYSGQRNTEAF
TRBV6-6 ASSPEAGGNSNQPQH
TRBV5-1 ASSFGGGGPYEQY
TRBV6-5 ASSRGTGGYNEQF
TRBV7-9 ASSSSRQGFGNQPQH